The 25 T cell receptor beta chains presented below share a single source sample, sequenced in a study of cytomegalovirus exposure and HLA in healthy donors. The protocol was immunoSEQ multiplex PCR, while the TCRdb copy is restricted to in-frame clones and leaves out a portion. In the table there are 130,000 or so clones, 80% to 90% of which are singletons. The specimen sequenced was PBMCs. Receptor source: a woman younger than 35 in good health and CMV-seronegative.

The chain joins TRBV27 to TRBJ1-4; D gene uncertain. V lost 7 bases to trimming and J lost 4 bases, with 13 bases between them. The CDR3 is made up of 14 amino acids. The germline V gene has CDR1 MNHEY and CDR2 SMNVEV (reference sequence). Here the CDR3 DNA reads TGTGCCAGCACCCTCTTCCGGGGTAATGAAAAACTGTTTTTT. Protein: CASTLFRGNEKLFF.

The chain is built from TRBV29-1 and TRBJ1-2, with TRBD1 matching over 7 bases. V shed 6 bases and J 7 bases; nucleotides not matched to a gene: 14. The CDR3 covers 14 residues. Germline CDR1 reads SQVTM; CDR2 reads ANQGSEA. In nucleotides, the CDR3 is TGCAGCGTCCCATCGGACAGGTCGCGGGGTGGCTACACCTTC. Translation: CSVPSDRSRGGYTF.

The V gene is TRBV27, the J gene TRBJ1-5, with unresolved D. This CDR3 has 13 amino acids. Trimming took off 4 bases at V and 0 bases at J, with 4 bases between the two ends. From germline, CDR1 is MNHEY and CDR2 SMNVEV (reference sequence). Written as DNA, the CDR3 is TGTGCCAGCAGTTATATTAGCAATCAGCCCCAGCATTTT. Encoded protein: CASSYISNQPQHF.

V usage is TRBV7-9 and J usage is TRBJ1-2, with D uncertain. Germline loops: CDR1 SEHNR, CDR2 FQNEAQ (reference sequence). The CDR3 totals 13 residues. Trimming took off 1 base at V and 1 base at J, with 4 bases between the two ends. CDR3 sequence reads: CASSLDGNYGYTF. CDR3 DNA: TGTGCCAGCAGCTTAGACGGTAACTATGGCTACACCTTC.

This sequence joins TRBV5-4 and TRBJ2-7; 9 nucleotides line up with TRBD2. The J segment lost 6 bases and the V segment lost 7 bases, leaving 11 bases of the junction unmatched. Germline CDR1 is SGHNT and CDR2 is YYREEE (reference sequence). The CDR3 spans 14 residues. The CDR3, as DNA: TGTGCCAGCGGAGCTAGCGGGGCCCCCTCCGAGCAGTACTTC. It codes for CASGASGAPSEQYF.

The chain joins TRBV27 to TRBJ1-5; D ambiguous. Germline-derived CDR1 and CDR2 are MNHEY and SMNVEV (reference sequence). V was shortened by 0 bases and J by 9 bases, with 12 bases between the two germline ends. This CDR3 region has 14 residues. CDR3 residues: CASSLSSGPGPQHF. For the CDR3, the DNA is TGTGCCAGCAGTTTATCGAGTGGCCCGGGGCCCCAGCATTTT.

J is TRBJ1-5 and V is TRBV6-1; maybe TRBD1 (5 bases). Germline V lookup: CDR1 MNHNS, CDR2 SASEGT. V was cut by 6 bases and J by 0 bases, with 9 bases left in between. The CDR3 has 14 residues. The DNA of the CDR3 is TGTGCCAGCAGATTCGGGGGTAGCAATCAGCCCCAGCATTTT. The encoded protein is CASRFGGSNQPQHF.

The gene calls are TRBV6-5 and TRBJ1-6, with 7 bases lining up with TRBD1. The junction had 8 bases not matched to a gene; V was cut back by 6 bases and J by 6 bases. The germline V gene encodes CDR1 MNHEY and CDR2 SVGAGI. This CDR3 region has 15 residues. CDR3 DNA: TGTGCCAGCAGAACGGGACAGCAGACTAATTCACCCCTCCACTTT. This encodes CASRTGQQTNSPLHF.

The sample holds a few counts of this clone. The chain is built from TRBV6-1 and TRBJ1-1, with D possibly TRBD1 on 5 matching bases. This CDR3 comprises 15 residues. The V gene's germline CDR1 is MNHNS and CDR2 SASEGT. V was shortened by 4 bases and J by 5 bases, with 17 bases between the two germline ends. The CDR3 sequence: CASSGSGRGRTEAFF. The CDR3 DNA follows: TGTGCCAGCAGTGGATCTGGACGGGGGAGGACTGAAGCTTTCTTT.

This chain uses TRBV7-9 with TRBJ2-5; TRBD2 aligns across 9 bases. Germline-derived CDR1 and CDR2 are SEHNR and FQNEAQ (reference sequence). V shed 9 bases, J shed 4 bases, and the junction held 6 bases outside the gene matches. The length of the CDR3 is 13 residues. CDR3 DNA sequence: TGTGCCAGTCGGACTAGCGCTGGAGAGACCCAGTACTTC. This codes for CASRTSAGETQYF.

The gene calls are TRBV2 and TRBJ1-1, with D possibly being TRBD1 (6 bases). The germline gives CDR1 SNHLY, CDR2 FYNNEI. The CDR3 length is 13 residues. V was pared by 10 bases and J by 0 bases, with 12 bases between. CDR3 loop: CATRGSMNTEAFF. The CDR3, as DNA: TGTGCCACCAGGGGCAGCATGAACACTGAAGCTTTCTTT.

Regarding this clone: One junction end disagrees with the germline gene, perhaps due to a read error. V and J are TRBV2 and TRBJ1-4; 11 bases fit TRBD1. Looked up from germline, CDR1 is SNHLY and CDR2 is FYNNEI. The CDR3 consists of 14 residues. CDR3 residues: CANSERTGGGELFF. CDR3 coding DNA: TGTGCCAACAGTGAGAGGACAGGGGGCGGAGAACTGTTTTTT.

DNA for the CDR3: TGCGCCAGCAGCCCGTCCGGGACAGGGGAGGGCTTGGGTCATGGCTACACCTTC. Its protein product is CASSPSGTGEGLGHGYTF. The chain joins TRBV5-1 to TRBJ1-2; TRBD1 matches at 10 bases. The CDR3 is 18 amino acids. V was pared by 4 bases and J by 6 bases, with 18 bases of the junction left unmatched. Germline CDR1 is SGHRS and CDR2 is YFSETQ. Using reference TRBV5-1 and TRBJ1-2 for the parts outside the CDR3, the full variable domain is KAGVTQTPRYLIKTRGQQVTLSCSPISGHRSVSWYQQTPGQGLQFLFEYFSETQRNKGNFPGRFSGRQFSNSRSEMNVSTLELGDSALYLCASSPSGTGEGLGHGYTFGSGTRLTVV.

J is TRBJ2-7 and V is TRBV5-6, with 10 bases matching TRBD2. CDR1 is SGHDT, CDR2 YYEEEE, per germline. V shed 1 base, J shed 1 base, and the junction held 5 bases outside the gene matches. CDR3 size: 16 residues. CDR3 in DNA: TGTGCCAGCAGCTTGCCTAGCGGGGGAAAATCCTACGAGCAGTACTTC. It is translated as CASSLPSGGKSYEQYF.

In this sample, this clone turned up once. The rearrangement uses TRBV5-5 and TRBJ1-2; D gene ambiguous. Looked up from germline, CDR1 is SGHKS and CDR2 is YYEKEE (reference sequence). V lost 4 bases to trimming and J lost 0 bases, with 7 bases between them. This CDR3 is built from 13 residues. CDR3 in amino acids: CASSPPANYGYTF. The CDR3 region has the DNA TGTGCCAGCAGCCCTCCCGCTAACTATGGCTACACCTTC. The full variable domain, in which reference TRBV5-5 and TRBJ1-2 provide the parts outside the CDR3, is DAGVTQSPTHLIKTRGQQVTLRCSPISGHKSVSWYQQVLGQGPQFIFQYYEKEERGRGNFPDRFSARQFPNYSSELNVNALLLGDSALYLCASSPPANYGYTFGSGTRLTVV.

This clone was seen only a few times. CDR3: CASSNQGLAEAFF. The CDR3 DNA reads TGTGCCAGCAGCAACCAGGGCCTGGCTGAAGCTTTCTTT. The chain combines TRBV21-1 with TRBJ1-1; no DNA check was done on the table's D call, TRBD1. TRBV21-1 is flagged as a pseudogene. The CDR3 is 13 amino acids.

The chain has TRBV19 and TRBJ1-1; unclear D gene. The CDR3 is made up of 12 amino acids. Per the germline V gene, CDR1 is LNHDA and CDR2 is SQIVND (reference sequence). The V and J ends lost 3 bases and 6 bases respectively, with 8 bases between them. The CDR3 reads CASSIGGAEAFF. The CDR3 bases are TGTGCCAGTAGTATTGGCGGCGCTGAAGCTTTCTTT. The whole variable domain, filled in from reference TRBV19 and TRBJ1-1, reads DGGITQSPKYLFRKEGQNVTLSCEQNLNHDAMYWYRQDPGQGLRLIYYSQIVNDFQKGDIAEGYSVSREKKESFPLTVTSAQKNPTAFYLCASSIGGAEAFFGQGTRLTVV.

In this sample, this clone turned up once. The genes are TRBV9 and TRBJ2-3, with TRBD1 identical over 7 bases. The junction had 8 bases not matched to a gene; V was cut back by 4 bases and J by 0 bases. Germline CDR1 reads SGDLS; CDR2 reads YYNGEE. The CDR3 has 16 residues. CDR3 nucleotides: TGTGCCAGCAGCCCCAGGGGGAGCGGAAGCACAGATACGCAGTATTTT. Translation gives CASSPRGSGSTDTQYF.

This clone was seen more than once but under ten times. The chain combines TRBV18 with TRBJ1-1; TRBD1 aligns across 7 bases. This CDR3 is 16 amino acids long. Germline V lookup: CDR1 KGHSH, CDR2 LQKENI. Unmatched junction bases numbered 7, after V lost 3 bases and J lost 0 bases. The CDR3 DNA sequence: TGTGCCAGCTCACCTCTCACAGGGGCCTTGAACACTGAAGCTTTCTTT. Its translation is CASSPLTGALNTEAFF.

V usage is TRBV9 and J usage is TRBJ2-2; 7 bases line up with TRBD2. Germline CDR1 reads SGDLS; CDR2 reads YYNGEE. The CDR3 extends over 18 amino acids. J was trimmed by 7 bases and V by 4 bases; bases with no gene match: 19. The CDR3 loop is CASSIYPVGGGVGGELFF. CDR3 sequence (DNA): TGTGCCAGCAGCATCTATCCCGTGGGGGGAGGGGTCGGCGGGGAGCTGTTTTTT.

Note on this clone: Within the sample, other DNA sequences also encode this same CDR3. The J gene is TRBJ1-5, the V gene TRBV4-1, with D unclear. CDR3 length: 15 residues. V gave up 1 base and J gave up 1 base, with 8 bases separating them. Germline-derived CDR1 and CDR2 are MGHRA and YSYEKL. CDR3 in DNA: TGCGCCAGCAGCCAAGGCAGGTTAAGCAATCAGCCCCAGCATTTT. Its translation is CASSQGRLSNQPQHF.

The rearrangement uses TRBV5-6 and TRBJ2-3; TRBD1 is a possible D gene (6 bases). Germline assignment: CDR1 SGHDT and CDR2 YYEEEE. The V and J ends lost 6 bases and 0 bases respectively, with 17 bases between them. The CDR3 contains 16 residues. CDR3 coding DNA: TGTGCCAGCACCTTTGAAGGACAGACTAGCACAGATACGCAGTATTTT. Amino acid sequence: CASTFEGQTSTDTQYF.

This chain joins TRBV25-1 and TRBJ2-4, with D tentatively TRBD1 (5 bases). The ends were cut back, 5 bases at V and 8 bases at J, with 10 bases in the middle. The CDR3 totals 12 residues. The germline V gene has CDR1 MGHDK and CDR2 SYGVNS. This CDR3 is CASSQGVDIQYF. The CDR3 DNA is TGTGCCAGCAGTCAAGGGGTTGACATTCAGTACTTC.

The V gene is TRBV27, the J gene TRBJ1-6; unclear D gene. CDR1 and CDR2 (germline): MNHEY, SMNVEV (reference sequence). V was trimmed by 8 bases and J by 0 bases, leaving 20 bases between them. The CDR3 extends over 18 amino acids. The CDR3 protein is CASSGAERASSYNSPLHF. The CDR3 DNA is TGTGCCAGCTCTGGTGCCGAGAGGGCGAGCTCCTATAATTCACCCCTCCACTTT.

The chain joins TRBV5-1 to TRBJ1-2, with a tentative D call TRBD1 (5 bases). Trimming removed 0 bases at V and 4 bases at J, with 10 bases between. Germline V gives CDR1 SGHRS, CDR2 YFSETQ. CDR3 length: 14 amino acids. For the CDR3, the DNA is TGCGCCAGCAGCTTGGGGCAGGGCGGCTATGGCTACACCTTC. Translated: CASSLGQGGYGYTF.